One and the same sample provided the 7 T cell receptor beta chains below, sequenced in a study of human T cells and chemical hapten exposure. TCRdb ran MiXCR on the RACE reads and lists one entry per CDR3 protein. The table records under 40,000 distinct CDR3 sequences, around 6.4% of them present only once. Documented time point: patch test 1, 2 weeks after DPC sensitization. Treatment noted: therapeutic diphenylcyclopropenone sensitization with weekly scalp DPC. It was unfractionated whole blood from which total RNA was extracted. This sample comprised whole blood, obtained in connection with sensitization to the hapten diphenylcyclopropenone (DPC). The source of these receptors is a woman aged 30 to 39 with alopecia areata. Some clones in this sample may be carry-over from other donors' samples.

In this sample, this clonotype turned up many times. In DNA form, the CDR3 reads TGCGCCAGCAGCTTCGGGGTTACCACAGATACGCAGTATTTT. Translating gives CASSFGVTTDTQYF. The rearrangement links TRBV5-1 to TRBJ2-3; possible D gene TRBD2, 5 bases. The V end was cut by 2 bases, the J end by 2 bases, with 9 bases between. Germline values: CDR1 SGHRS, CDR2 YFSETQ. CDR3 length: 14 amino acids.

The V gene is TRBV4-1, the J gene TRBJ1-5, with D hard to call. The CDR3 contains 13 residues. Trimming shortened V by 0 bases and J by 4 bases, and 4 bases separated the two germline ends. Germline CDR1 MGHRA, CDR2 YSYEKL. DNA of the CDR3: TGCGCCAGCAGCCAAGATTGGAATCAGCCCCAGCATTTT. It translates to CASSQDWNQPQHF.

This clonotype was observed at least ten times. J is TRBJ2-1 and V is TRBV29-1, with D possibly being TRBD1 (6 bases). The V end was cut by 8 bases, the J end by 8 bases, with 13 bases between. This CDR3 contains 11 residues. Germline CDR1 reads SQVTM; CDR2 reads ANQGSEA. This CDR3 reads CSSIRGHEQFF. CDR3 sequence (DNA): TGCAGCTCAATCAGGGGTCATGAGCAGTTCTTC.

This clonotype appeared many times. J is TRBJ2-1 and V is TRBV29-1; 8 nucleotides agree with TRBD1. The CDR3 has 13 residues. Unmatched junction bases numbered 6, after V lost 5 bases and J lost 6 bases. Germline V gene lookup returns CDR1 SQVTM and CDR2 ANQGSEA. CDR3: CSVSGTGLNEQFF. CDR3 bases: TGCAGCGTTTCCGGGACAGGCCTCAATGAGCAGTTCTTC.

This clonotype was counted only a few times. CDR3 sequence: CASSSDRGLKNIQYF. The CDR3 coding sequence is TGTGCCAGCAGTTCCGACAGGGGGCTAAAAAACATTCAGTACTTC. This chain connects TRBV6-5 to TRBJ2-4; 10 positions match TRBD1. Looked up from germline, CDR1 is MNHEY and CDR2 is SVGAGI. V was pared by 4 bases and J by 4 bases, with 4 bases of the junction left unmatched. This CDR3 spans 15 amino acids.

The chain combines TRBV7-8 with TRBJ1-2, with D perhaps TRBD1 (5 bases). The CDR3 has 13 amino acids. Germline lookup yields CDR1 SGHVS and CDR2 FQNEAQ. V lost 2 bases and J 8 bases, leaving 12 bases between the germline ends. The CDR3 reads CASSLQQTAGYTF. Here the CDR3 DNA reads TGTGCCAGCAGCTTACAACAGACAGCAGGCTACACCTTC.

The rearrangement uses TRBV5-4 and TRBJ2-1, with D unclear. From germline, CDR1 is SGHNT and CDR2 YYREEE (reference sequence). This CDR3 region has 11 residues. V was pared by 6 bases and J by 7 bases, with 8 bases between. CDR3 bases: TGTGCCAGCAAGGCTAGTAATGAGCAGTTCTTC. It translates to CASKASNEQFF.